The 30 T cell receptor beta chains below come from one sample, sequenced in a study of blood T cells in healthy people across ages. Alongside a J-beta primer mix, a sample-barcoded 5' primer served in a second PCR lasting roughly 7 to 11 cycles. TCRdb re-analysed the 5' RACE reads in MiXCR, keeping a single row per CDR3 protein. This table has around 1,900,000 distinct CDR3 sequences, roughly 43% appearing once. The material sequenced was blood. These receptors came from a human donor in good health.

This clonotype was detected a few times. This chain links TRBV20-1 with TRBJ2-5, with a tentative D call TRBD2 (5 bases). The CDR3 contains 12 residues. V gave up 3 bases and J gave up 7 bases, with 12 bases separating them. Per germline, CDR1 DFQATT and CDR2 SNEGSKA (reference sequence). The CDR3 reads CSARDPSGTQYF. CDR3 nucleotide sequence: TGCAGTGCTAGGGACCCGAGCGGGACCCAGTACTTC.

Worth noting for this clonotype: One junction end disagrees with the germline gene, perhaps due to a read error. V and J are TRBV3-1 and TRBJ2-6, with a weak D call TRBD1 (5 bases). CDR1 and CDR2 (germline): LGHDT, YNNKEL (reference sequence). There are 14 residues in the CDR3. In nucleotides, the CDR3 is TGTGCCAGCACCCACTCCTCTGGGGCCAACGTCCGGACTTTC. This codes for CASTHSSGANVRTF.

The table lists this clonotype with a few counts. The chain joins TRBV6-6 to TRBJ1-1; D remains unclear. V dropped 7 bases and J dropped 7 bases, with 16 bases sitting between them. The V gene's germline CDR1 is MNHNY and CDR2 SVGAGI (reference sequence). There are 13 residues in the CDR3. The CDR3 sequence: CASTRRLMGEAFF. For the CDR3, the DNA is TGTGCCAGCACTCGACGACTAATGGGTGAAGCTTTCTTT.

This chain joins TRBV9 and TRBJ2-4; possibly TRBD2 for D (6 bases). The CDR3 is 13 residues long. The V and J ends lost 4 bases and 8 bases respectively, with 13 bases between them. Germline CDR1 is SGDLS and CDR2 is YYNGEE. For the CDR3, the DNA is TGTGCCAGCAGCTTGGGGGGTCCTGACATTCAGTACTTC. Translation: CASSLGGPDIQYF.

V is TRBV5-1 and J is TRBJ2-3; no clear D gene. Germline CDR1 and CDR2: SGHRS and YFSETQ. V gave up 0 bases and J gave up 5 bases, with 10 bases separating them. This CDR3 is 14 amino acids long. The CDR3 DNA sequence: TGCGCCAGCAGCTTGGGTGGGTTTCGAGATACGCAGTATTTT. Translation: CASSLGGFRDTQYF.

CDR3: CSARRGGSYGYTF. CDR3 in DNA: TGCAGTGCTAGGCGCGGGGGCAGCTATGGCTACACCTTC. The V and J genes are TRBV20-1 and TRBJ1-2; maybe TRBD1 (6 bases). This CDR3 comprises 13 residues. V lost 3 bases to trimming and J lost 4 bases, with 12 bases between them. The V gene's germline CDR1 is DFQATT and CDR2 SNEGSKA (reference sequence).

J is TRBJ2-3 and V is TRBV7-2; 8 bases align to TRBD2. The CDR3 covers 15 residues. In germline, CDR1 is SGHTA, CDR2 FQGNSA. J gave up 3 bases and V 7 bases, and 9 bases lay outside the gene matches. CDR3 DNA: TGTGCCAGCATCTCCGCACTAGCGGTAACAGATACGCAGTATTTT. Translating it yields CASISALAVTDTQYF. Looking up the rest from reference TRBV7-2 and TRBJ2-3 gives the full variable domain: GAGVSQSPSNKVTEKGKDVELRCDPISGHTALYWYRQSLGQGLEFLIYFQGNSAPDKSGLPSDRFSAERTGGSVSTLTIQRTQQEDSAVYLCASISALAVTDTQYFGPGTRLTVL.

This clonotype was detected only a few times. The CDR3, as DNA: TGCAGCGTTGAAGTTGGACAGCCACGGCCCATGAACACTGAAGCTTTCTTT. This sequence encodes CSVEVGQPRPMNTEAFF. The V and J genes are TRBV29-1 and TRBJ1-1, with a possible D match to TRBD1 (6 bases). Germline lookup yields CDR1 SQVTM and CDR2 ANQGSEA. The germline V and J ends were trimmed by 1 base and 0 bases, with 18 bases remaining between them. This CDR3 has 17 amino acids.

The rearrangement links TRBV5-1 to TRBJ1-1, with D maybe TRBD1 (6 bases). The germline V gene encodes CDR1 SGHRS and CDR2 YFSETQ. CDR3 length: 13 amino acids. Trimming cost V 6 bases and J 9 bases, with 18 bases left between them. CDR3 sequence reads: CASKEGGRDKAFF. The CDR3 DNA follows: TGCGCCAGCAAGGAGGGGGGAAGGGATAAAGCTTTCTTT.

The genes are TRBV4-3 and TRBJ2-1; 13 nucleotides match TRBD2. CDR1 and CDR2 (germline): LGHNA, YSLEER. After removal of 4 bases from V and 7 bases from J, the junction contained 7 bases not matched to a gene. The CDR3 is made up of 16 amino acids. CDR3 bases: TGCGCCAGCAGCCCCATACTAGCGGGGGGGCGGAATGAGCAGTTCTTC. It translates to CASSPILAGGRNEQFF.

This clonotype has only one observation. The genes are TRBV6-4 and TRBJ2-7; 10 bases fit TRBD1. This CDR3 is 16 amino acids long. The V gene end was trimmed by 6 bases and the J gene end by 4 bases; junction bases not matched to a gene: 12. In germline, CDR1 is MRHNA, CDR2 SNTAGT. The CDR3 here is CASRTKDRGRGYEQYF. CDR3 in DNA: TGTGCCAGCAGGACCAAAGACAGGGGGCGCGGGTACGAGCAGTACTTC.

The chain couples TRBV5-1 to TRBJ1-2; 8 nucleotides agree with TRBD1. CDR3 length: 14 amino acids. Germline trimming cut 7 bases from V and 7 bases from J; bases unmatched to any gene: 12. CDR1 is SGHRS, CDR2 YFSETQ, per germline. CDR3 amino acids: CASGPGQAVGGYTF. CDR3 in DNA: TGCGCCAGCGGCCCGGGACAGGCGGTCGGTGGCTACACCTTC. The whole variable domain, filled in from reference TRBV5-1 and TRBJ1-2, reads KAGVTQTPRYLIKTRGQQVTLSCSPISGHRSVSWYQQTPGQGLQFLFEYFSETQRNKGNFPGRFSGRQFSNSRSEMNVSTLELGDSALYLCASGPGQAVGGYTFGSGTRLTVV.

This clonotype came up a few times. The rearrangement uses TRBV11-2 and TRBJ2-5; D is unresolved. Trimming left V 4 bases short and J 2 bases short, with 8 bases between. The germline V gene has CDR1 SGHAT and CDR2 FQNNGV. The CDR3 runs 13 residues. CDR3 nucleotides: TGTGCCAGCAGCTCCTACGCTCAAGAGACCCAGTACTTC. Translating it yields CASSSYAQETQYF.

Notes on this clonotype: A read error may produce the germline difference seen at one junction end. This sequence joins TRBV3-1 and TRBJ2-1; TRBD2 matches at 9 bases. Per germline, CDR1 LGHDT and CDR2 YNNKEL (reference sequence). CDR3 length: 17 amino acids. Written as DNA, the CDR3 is TGTGCCAGCAGCCAACTGGGACTAGCCGAGATAAACAATGAGCGGTTCTTC. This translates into CASSQLGLAEINNERFF.

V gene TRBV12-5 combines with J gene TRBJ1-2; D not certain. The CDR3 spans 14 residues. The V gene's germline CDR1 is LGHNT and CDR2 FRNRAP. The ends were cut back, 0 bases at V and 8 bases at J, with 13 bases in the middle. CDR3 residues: CASGLVRELGGYTF. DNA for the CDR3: TGTGCTAGTGGTTTGGTGCGGGAACTGGGGGGCTACACCTTC.

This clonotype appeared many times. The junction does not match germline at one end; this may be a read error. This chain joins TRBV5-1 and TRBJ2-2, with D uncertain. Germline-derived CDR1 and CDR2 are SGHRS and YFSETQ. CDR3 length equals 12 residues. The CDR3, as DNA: TGTGCCAGCAGTAGGGACACCGGGGAGCTGTTTTTT. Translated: CASSRDTGELFF. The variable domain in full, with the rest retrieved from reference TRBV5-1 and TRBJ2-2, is KAGVTQTPRYLIKTRGQQVTLSCSPISGHRSVSWYQQTPGQGLQFLFEYFSETQRNKGNFPGRFSGRQFSNSRSEMNVSTLELGDSALYLCASSRDTGELFFGEGSRLTVL.

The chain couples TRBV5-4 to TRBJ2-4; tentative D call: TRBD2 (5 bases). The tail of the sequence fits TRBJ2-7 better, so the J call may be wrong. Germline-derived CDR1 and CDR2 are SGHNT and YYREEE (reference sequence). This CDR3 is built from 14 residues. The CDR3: CASSWTGNPYEQYF. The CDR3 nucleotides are TGTGCCAGCAGCTGGACCGGGAACCCCTACGAGCAGTACTTC.

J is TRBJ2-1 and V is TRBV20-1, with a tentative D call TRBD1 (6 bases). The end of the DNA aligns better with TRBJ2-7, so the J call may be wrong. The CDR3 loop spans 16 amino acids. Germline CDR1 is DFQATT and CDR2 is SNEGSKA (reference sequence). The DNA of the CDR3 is TGCAGTGCTAGAGATGGGGTAGGGGGATCCTACAATGAGCAGTACTTC. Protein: CSARDGVGGSYNEQYF.

The CDR3 nucleotides read TGTGCCAGCAGTACCGGGTCACGAGGGGCGGCTTATCAAGAGACCCAGTACTTC. Protein sequence: CASSTGSRGAAYQETQYF. This rearrangement joins TRBV6-1 to TRBJ2-5, with D perhaps matching TRBD1 or TRBD2 (5 bases each). Germline-derived CDR1 and CDR2 are MNHNS and SASEGT. V was pared by 5 bases and J by 2 bases, with 24 bases between. The CDR3 runs 18 residues.

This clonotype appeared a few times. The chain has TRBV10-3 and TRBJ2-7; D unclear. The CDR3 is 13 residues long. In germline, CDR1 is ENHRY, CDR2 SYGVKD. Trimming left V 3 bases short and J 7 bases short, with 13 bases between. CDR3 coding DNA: TGTGCCATCAGTGATTCCCGTTCGAGGGAGCAGTACTTC. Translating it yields CAISDSRSREQYF.

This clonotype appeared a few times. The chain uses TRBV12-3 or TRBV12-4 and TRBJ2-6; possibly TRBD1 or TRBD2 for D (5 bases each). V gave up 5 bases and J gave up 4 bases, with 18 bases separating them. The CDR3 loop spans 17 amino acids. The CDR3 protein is CASSPPRLGTGANVLTF. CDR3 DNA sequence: TGTGCCAGCAGTCCACCCCGCTTGGGGACCGGGGCCAACGTCCTGACTTTC.

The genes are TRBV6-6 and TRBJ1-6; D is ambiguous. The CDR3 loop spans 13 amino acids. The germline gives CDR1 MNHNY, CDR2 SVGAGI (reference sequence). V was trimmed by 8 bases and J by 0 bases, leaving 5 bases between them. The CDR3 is CASLSSYNSPLHF. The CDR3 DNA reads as TGTGCCAGCCTTAGCTCCTATAATTCACCCCTCCACTTT.

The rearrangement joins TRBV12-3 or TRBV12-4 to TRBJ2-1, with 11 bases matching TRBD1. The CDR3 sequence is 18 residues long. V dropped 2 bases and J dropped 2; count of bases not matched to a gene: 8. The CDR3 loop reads CASSLYEWGQGAYNEQFF. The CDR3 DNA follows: TGTGCCAGCAGTTTATACGAATGGGGACAGGGGGCCTACAATGAGCAGTTCTTC.

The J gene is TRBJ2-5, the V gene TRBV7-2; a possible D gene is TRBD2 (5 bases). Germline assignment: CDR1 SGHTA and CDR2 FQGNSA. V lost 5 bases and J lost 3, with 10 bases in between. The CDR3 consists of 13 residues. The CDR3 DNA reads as TGTGCCAGCAGCAGTCAGAGGGAAGAGACCCAGTACTTC. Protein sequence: CASSSQREETQYF.

CDR3 nucleotides: TGTGCCATCAGTGATTTAGCGGGGAAAGAGACCCAGTACTTC. Translating gives CAISDLAGKETQYF. The chain carries TRBV10-3 and TRBJ2-5; 8 nucleotides agree with TRBD2. V shed 3 bases and J 3 bases; nucleotides not matched to a gene: 3. Germline assignment: CDR1 ENHRY and CDR2 SYGVKD. This CDR3 is built from 14 residues.

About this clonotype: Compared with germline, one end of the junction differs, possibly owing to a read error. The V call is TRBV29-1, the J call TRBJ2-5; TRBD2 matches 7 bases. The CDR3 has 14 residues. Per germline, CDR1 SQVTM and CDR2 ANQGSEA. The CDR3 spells CSVQRAGDGETRYF. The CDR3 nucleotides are TGCAGCGTCCAAAGGGCGGGGGACGGAGAGACCCGGTACTTC. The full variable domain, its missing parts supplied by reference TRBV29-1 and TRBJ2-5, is SAVISQKPSRDICQRGTSLTIQCQVDSQVTMMFWYRQQPGQSLTLIATANQGSEATYESGFVIDKFPISRPNLTFSTLTVSNMSPEDSSIYLCSVQRAGDGETRYFGPGTRLLVL.

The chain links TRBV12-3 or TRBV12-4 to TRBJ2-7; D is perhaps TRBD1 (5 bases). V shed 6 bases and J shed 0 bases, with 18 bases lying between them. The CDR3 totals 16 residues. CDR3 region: CASRGNRGAFSYEQYF. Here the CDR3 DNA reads TGTGCCAGCAGGGGCAATAGGGGCGCCTTCTCCTACGAGCAGTACTTC.

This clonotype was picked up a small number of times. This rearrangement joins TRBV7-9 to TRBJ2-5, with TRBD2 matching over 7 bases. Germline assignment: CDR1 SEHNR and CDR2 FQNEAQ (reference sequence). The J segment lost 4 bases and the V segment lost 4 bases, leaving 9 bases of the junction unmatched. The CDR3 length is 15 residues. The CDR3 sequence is CASSSSGVYGETQYF. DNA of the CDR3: TGTGCCAGCAGCTCGAGCGGGGTCTACGGAGAGACCCAGTACTTC. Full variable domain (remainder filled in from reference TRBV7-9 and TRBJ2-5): DTGVSQNPRHKITKRGQNVTFRCDPISEHNRLYWYRQTLGQGPEFLTYFQNEAQLEKSRLLSDRFSAERPKGSFSTLEIQRTEQGDSAMYLCASSSSGVYGETQYFGPGTRLLVL.

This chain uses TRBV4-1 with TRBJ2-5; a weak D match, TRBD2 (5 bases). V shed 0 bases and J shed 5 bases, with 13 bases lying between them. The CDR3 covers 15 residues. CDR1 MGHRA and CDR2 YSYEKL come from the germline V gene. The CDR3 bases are TGCGCCAGCAGCCAAGATTCTAGCCACGTGGAGACCCAGTACTTC. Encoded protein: CASSQDSSHVETQYF.

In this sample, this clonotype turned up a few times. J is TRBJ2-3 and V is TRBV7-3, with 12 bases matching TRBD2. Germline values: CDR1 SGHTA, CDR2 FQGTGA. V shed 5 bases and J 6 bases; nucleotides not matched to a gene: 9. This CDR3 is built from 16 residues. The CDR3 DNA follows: TGTGCCAGCAGCCTTTCCCTAGCGGGGGGGCTGGATACGCAGTATTTT. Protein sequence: CASSLSLAGGLDTQYF.